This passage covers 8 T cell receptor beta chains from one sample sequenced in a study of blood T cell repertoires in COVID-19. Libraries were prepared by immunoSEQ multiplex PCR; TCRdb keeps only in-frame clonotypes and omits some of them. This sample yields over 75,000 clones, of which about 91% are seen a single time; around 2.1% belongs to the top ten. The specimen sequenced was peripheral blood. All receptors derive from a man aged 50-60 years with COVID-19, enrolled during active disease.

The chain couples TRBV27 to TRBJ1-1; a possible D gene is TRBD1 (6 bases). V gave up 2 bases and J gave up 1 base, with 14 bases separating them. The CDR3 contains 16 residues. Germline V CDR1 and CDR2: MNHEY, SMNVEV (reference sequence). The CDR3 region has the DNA TGTGCCAGCAGTTTACTGGGGGCGTCAACGAACACTGAAGCTTTCTTT. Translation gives CASSLLGASTNTEAFF.

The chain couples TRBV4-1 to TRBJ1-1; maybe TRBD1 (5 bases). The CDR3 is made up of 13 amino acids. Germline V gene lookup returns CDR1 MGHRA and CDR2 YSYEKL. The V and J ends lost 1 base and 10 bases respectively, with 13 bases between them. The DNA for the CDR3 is TGCGCCAGCAGCCAAGTTGGGGCCAAAGGAGCTTTCTTT. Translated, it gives CASSQVGAKGAFF.

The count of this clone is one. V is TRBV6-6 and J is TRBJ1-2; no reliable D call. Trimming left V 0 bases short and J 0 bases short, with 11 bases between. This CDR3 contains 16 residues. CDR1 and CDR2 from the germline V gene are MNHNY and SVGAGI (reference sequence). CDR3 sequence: CASSYSSRESNYGYTF. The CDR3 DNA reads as TGTGCCAGCAGTTACTCGAGTAGGGAGTCTAACTATGGCTACACCTTC.

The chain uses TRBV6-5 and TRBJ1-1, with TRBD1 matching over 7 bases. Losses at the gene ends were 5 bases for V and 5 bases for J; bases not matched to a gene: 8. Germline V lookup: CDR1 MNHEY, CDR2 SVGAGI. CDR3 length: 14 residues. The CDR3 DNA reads TGTGCCAGCAGTCCAGGGGGTCGGGGAACTGAAGCTTTCTTT. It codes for CASSPGGRGTEAFF.

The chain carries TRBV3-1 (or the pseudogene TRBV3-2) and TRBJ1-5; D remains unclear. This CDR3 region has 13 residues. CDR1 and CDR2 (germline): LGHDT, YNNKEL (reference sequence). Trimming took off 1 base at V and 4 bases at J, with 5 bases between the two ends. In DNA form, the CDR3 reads TGTGCCAGCAGCCAAGCCTCGAATCAGCCCCAGCATTTT. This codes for CASSQASNQPQHF.

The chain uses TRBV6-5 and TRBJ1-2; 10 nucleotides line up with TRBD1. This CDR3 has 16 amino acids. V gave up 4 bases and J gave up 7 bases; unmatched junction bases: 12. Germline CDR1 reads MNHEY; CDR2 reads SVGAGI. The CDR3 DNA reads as TGTGCCAGCAGTTCCCCGAAGAGACAGGGGGCGCTTGGCTACACCTTC. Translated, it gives CASSSPKRQGALGYTF.

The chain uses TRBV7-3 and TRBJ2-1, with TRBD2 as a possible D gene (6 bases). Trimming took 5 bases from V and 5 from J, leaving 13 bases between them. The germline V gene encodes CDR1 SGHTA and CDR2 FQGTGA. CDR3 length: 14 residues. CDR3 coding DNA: TGTGCCAGCAGCCTCCGGGAGCTAAACAATGAGCAGTTCTTC. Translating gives CASSLRELNNEQFF. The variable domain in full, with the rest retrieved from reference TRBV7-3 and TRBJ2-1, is GAGVSQTPSNKVTEKGKYVELRCDPISGHTALYWYRQSLGQGPEFLIYFQGTGAADDSGLPNDRFFAVRPEGSVSTLKIQRTERGDSAVYLCASSLRELNNEQFFGPGTRLTVL.

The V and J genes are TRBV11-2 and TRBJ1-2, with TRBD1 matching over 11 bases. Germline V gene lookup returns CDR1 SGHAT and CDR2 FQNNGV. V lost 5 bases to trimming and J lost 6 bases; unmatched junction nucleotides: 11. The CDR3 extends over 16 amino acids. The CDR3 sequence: CASSPGQGALKDGYTF. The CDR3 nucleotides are TGTGCCAGCAGCCCCGGACAGGGGGCCCTTAAAGATGGCTACACCTTC.